The 23 T cell receptor beta chains below all came from one sample that was sequenced in a study of cytomegalovirus exposure and HLA in healthy donors. In the PCR, 60 Vbeta and 13 Jbeta primers were used. This table comes from immunoSEQ multiplex PCR, and its TCRdb copy is limited to in-frame clones, with some not included. The sample has fewer than 150,000 clones, more than 75% seen once; the top ten hold about 5%. The specimen was PBMCs. The receptor source for this set is a male donor in good health and CMV-seronegative.

This clone was counted a few times. The CDR3, as DNA: TGCGCCAGCACCCCGGGATTAGGTTGGAACACTGAAGCTTTCTTT. It codes for CASTPGLGWNTEAFF. The chain combines TRBV5-1 with TRBJ1-1; no definite D call. V lost 6 bases to trimming and J lost 1 base, with 16 bases between them. The CDR3 runs 15 residues. CDR1 SGHRS and CDR2 YFSETQ come from the germline V gene.

A note on this clone: One end of the junction does not line up with germline, which may come from a read error. The chain is built from TRBV7-2 and TRBJ2-6; TRBD2 matches 10 bases. Germline V lookup: CDR1 SGHTA, CDR2 FQGNSA. The CDR3 has 16 residues. The CDR3 nucleotides read TGTGCCAGCAGCTTTCTAGCGGGGGCTGGGGCCAACGGCCTGACTTTC. This codes for CASSFLAGAGANGLTF.

This clone was detected only a few times. The chain carries TRBV7-9 and TRBJ1-1, with D tentatively TRBD1 (6 bases). CDR1 is SEHNR, CDR2 FQNEAQ, per germline (reference sequence). Deletions cut 4 bases from V and 1 base from J, with 10 bases between. This CDR3 is built from 14 residues. In DNA, the CDR3 is TGTGCCAGCAGCTCAGGGGTGGGGAACACTGAAGCTTTCTTT. Translated, it gives CASSSGVGNTEAFF. Filled out from reference TRBV7-9 and TRBJ1-1, the complete variable domain reads DTGVSQNPRHKITKRGQNVTFRCDPISEHNRLYWYRQTLGQGPEFLTYFQNEAQLEKSRLLSDRFSAERPKGSFSTLEIQRTEQGDSAMYLCASSSGVGNTEAFFGQGTRLTVV.

The V call is TRBV5-1, the J call TRBJ2-3; TRBD2 might be the D (5 bases). The CDR3 sequence is 15 residues long. CDR1 and CDR2 (germline): SGHRS, YFSETQ. V was trimmed by 0 bases and J by 1 base, leaving 9 bases between them. CDR3 bases: TGCGCCAGCAGCTTGGAGGGTAGCGGCACAGATACGCAGTATTTT. Translating gives CASSLEGSGTDTQYF.

The J gene is TRBJ2-5, the V gene TRBV10-2; the match to TRBD1 covers 7 bases. V lost 6 bases to trimming and J lost 7 bases; unmatched junction nucleotides: 11. The CDR3 length is 14 residues. Germline V gene lookup returns CDR1 WSHSY and CDR2 SAAADI. The CDR3 DNA reads TGCGCCAGCAGCCAGGGGGTGGGGATATTGACCCAGTACTTC. It specifies CASSQGVGILTQYF.

This chain links TRBV4-1 with TRBJ2-2; D might be TRBD2 (5 bases). Germline V gives CDR1 MGHRA, CDR2 YSYEKL. Trimming pared 4 bases from V and 5 bases from J, leaving 14 bases between. The CDR3 loop spans 15 amino acids. The CDR3 DNA follows: TGCGCCAGCAGCCCGGGAAGGGCCCGGACCGGGGAGCTGTTTTTT. Translated: CASSPGRARTGELFF.

The chain joins TRBV7-3 to TRBJ2-3; TRBD1 might be the D (6 bases). Trimming removed 5 bases at V and 0 bases at J, with 15 bases between. From germline, CDR1 is SGHTA and CDR2 FQGTGA. CDR3 size: 16 residues. CDR3 coding DNA: TGTGCCAGCAGCCCCCTAGACAGGACTAGCACAGATACGCAGTATTTT. Residues: CASSPLDRTSTDTQYF.

This clone was seen only a few times. This chain connects TRBV6-4 to TRBJ1-6; D may be TRBD1 (5 bases). V lost 0 bases and J lost 11, with 11 bases in between. The CDR3 is made up of 14 amino acids. Germline values: CDR1 MRHNA, CDR2 SNTAGT. This chain's CDR3 is CASSDSPEGAPLHF. The CDR3 DNA follows: TGTGCCAGCAGTGACTCCCCCGAAGGGGCACCCCTCCACTTT.

V usage is TRBV25-1 and J usage is TRBJ1-1, with D maybe TRBD1 (6 bases). CDR3 size: 13 residues. Germline assignment: CDR1 MGHDK and CDR2 SYGVNS. Trimming removed 10 bases at V and 5 bases at J, with 17 bases between. The CDR3, as DNA: TGTGCCACCTCGAACAGGGAAGAGACTGAAGCTTTCTTT. It codes for CATSNREETEAFF.

The chain employs TRBV18 and TRBJ2-7, with a possible D match to TRBD2 (5 bases). V was clipped by 1 base and J by 0 bases, with 7 bases between them. Germline V gene sequence: CDR1 KGHSH, CDR2 LQKENI. The CDR3 loop spans 14 amino acids. The CDR3 DNA reads as TGTGCCAGCTCACCACTGGGAGACTCCTACGAGCAGTACTTC. Encoded protein: CASSPLGDSYEQYF.

This clone appeared a single time. The J gene is TRBJ1-1, the V gene TRBV12-5; D unresolved. The V gene's germline CDR1 is LGHNT and CDR2 FRNRAP. The V end was cut by 7 bases, the J end by 0 bases, with 3 bases between. The CDR3 extends over 11 amino acids. Here the CDR3 reads CASALNTEAFF. CDR3 DNA sequence: TGTGCTAGTGCCTTGAACACTGAAGCTTTCTTT.

The gene calls are TRBV4-3 and TRBJ1-4, with TRBD1 identical over 8 bases. V lost 0 bases, J lost 6 bases, and 9 bases stayed unmatched. The germline V gene has CDR1 LGHNA and CDR2 YSLEER. The CDR3 length is 17 residues. The CDR3 nucleotides read TGCGCCAGCAGCCAAGATGGAGGGGGGGGACAGGATGAAAAACTGTTTTTT. As protein: CASSQDGGGGQDEKLFF.

This chain connects TRBV15 to TRBJ2-5, with D perhaps TRBD1 (6 bases). This CDR3 is 14 amino acids long. Between the trimmed V and J ends, which lost 9 bases and 7 bases, there was a span of 21 bases. The germline V gene has CDR1 LNHNV and CDR2 YYDKDF (reference sequence). The CDR3 is CATNKGRGVVTQYF. The DNA of the CDR3 is TGTGCCACGAACAAAGGCAGGGGTGTGGTGACCCAGTACTTC.

This chain uses TRBV18 with TRBJ1-2, with 9 bases fitting TRBD1. Germline CDR1 KGHSH, CDR2 LQKENI. The CDR3 runs 14 residues. The J segment lost 2 bases and the V segment lost 5 bases, leaving 3 bases of the junction unmatched. The CDR3 region has the DNA TGTGCCAGCTCAGAAGGACAGGGGAACTATGGCTACACCTTC. Its translation is CASSEGQGNYGYTF.

The chain has TRBV28 and TRBJ2-1, with D tentatively TRBD1 (6 bases). Trimming left V 4 bases short and J 9 bases short, with 10 bases between. Germline CDR1 and CDR2: MDHEN and SYDVKM. The CDR3 spans 12 residues. DNA for the CDR3: TGTGCCAGCAGTTCAGCAGGGGCTGAGCAGTTCTTC. It codes for CASSSAGAEQFF.

The CDR3 nucleotides are TGCGCCAGCAGCCTCGGACAGGTGAACACTGAAGCTTTCTTT. Its translation: CASSLGQVNTEAFF. This rearrangement joins TRBV5-1 to TRBJ1-1; 7 bases are a match to TRBD1. Trimming removed 4 bases from V and 0 bases from J; junction bases left unmatched: 3. CDR3 length: 14 residues. Germline assignment: CDR1 SGHRS and CDR2 YFSETQ. Combining the CDR3 with reference TRBV5-1 and TRBJ1-1 gives the whole variable domain KAGVTQTPRYLIKTRGQQVTLSCSPISGHRSVSWYQQTPGQGLQFLFEYFSETQRNKGNFPGRFSGRQFSNSRSEMNVSTLELGDSALYLCASSLGQVNTEAFFGQGTRLTVV.

This clone was seen only once. The J gene is TRBJ2-3, the V gene TRBV7-9; 8 bases line up with TRBD2. This CDR3 comprises 14 residues. Germline V lookup: CDR1 SEHNR, CDR2 FQNEAQ (reference sequence). V dropped 4 bases and J dropped 4; count of bases not matched to a gene: 4. For the CDR3, the DNA is TGTGCCAGCAGCTCCGGACTAGCAGCAGATACGCAGTATTTT. Its protein is CASSSGLAADTQYF.

The table lists this clone with a few counts. The V gene is TRBV6-5, the J gene TRBJ1-4; TRBD1 is a possible D gene (5 bases). The germline CDR1 and CDR2 sequences are MNHEY and SVGAGI. V lost 6 bases to trimming and J lost 8 bases, with 16 bases between them. CDR3 length equals 14 residues. The CDR3 spells CASSEINRLEKLFF. The CDR3 region has the DNA TGTGCCAGCAGCGAAATAAACAGGCTCGAAAAACTGTTTTTT.

This chain connects TRBV27 to TRBJ2-7; the D is unclear. Deletions cut 2 bases from V and 3 bases from J, with 8 bases between. This CDR3 has 13 residues. Germline lookup yields CDR1 MNHEY and CDR2 SMNVEV (reference sequence). The CDR3 reads CASSLGEVYEQYF. CDR3 in DNA: TGTGCCAGCAGTTTAGGAGAGGTCTACGAGCAGTACTTC.

The gene calls are TRBV4-3 and TRBJ2-5, with D perhaps matching TRBD1 (5 bases). The germline V gene has CDR1 LGHNA and CDR2 YSLEER. The CDR3 extends over 15 amino acids. Trimming left V 0 bases short and J 7 bases short, with 15 bases between. In nucleotides, the CDR3 is TGCGCCAGCAGCCAAGATTTGGACCAGGGCGGGACCCAGTACTTC. Translation gives CASSQDLDQGGTQYF.

The chain recombines TRBV2 with TRBJ2-3; 8 nucleotides line up with TRBD1. Germline values: CDR1 SNHLY, CDR2 FYNNEI. The CDR3 has 15 amino acids. J was trimmed by 1 base and V by 7 bases; bases with no gene match: 7. The CDR3 reads CASKNRGIGTDTQYF. CDR3 bases: TGTGCCAGCAAAAACAGGGGGATCGGCACAGATACGCAGTATTTT.

The CDR3 nucleotides are TGCGCCAGCAGTCAATCGCCTGGGAGCCGATATGAAAAACTGTTTTTT. Residues: CASSQSPGSRYEKLFF. The chain employs TRBV23-1 and TRBJ1-4; D is uncertain. TRBV23-1 is an ORF, with its function uncertain. V lost 0 bases and J 6 bases, leaving 14 bases between the germline ends. The length of the CDR3 is 16 residues.

CDR3 region: CASSFGTGRNTEAFF. In nucleotides, the CDR3 is TGCGCCAGCAGCTTTGGGACAGGGAGGAACACTGAAGCTTTCTTT. This chain joins TRBV5-1 and TRBJ1-1; TRBD1 agrees at 9 bases. Unmatched junction bases numbered 3, after V lost 2 bases and J lost 1 base. Germline V gene lookup returns CDR1 SGHRS and CDR2 YFSETQ. The length of the CDR3 is 15 residues.